These 20 T cell receptor beta chains were all obtained from the same sample, sequenced in a study of cytomegalovirus exposure and HLA in healthy donors. The PCR used 60 Vbeta and 13 Jbeta primers. Generated by immunoSEQ multiplex PCR, the TCRdb table keeps only in-frame clones and is missing some. This table has roughly 86,000 clones, 70% to 80% appearing once. The sample was PBMCs. The receptors shown here come from a man aged 55 to 70 in good health and CMV-seronegative.

The chain joins TRBV27 to TRBJ1-6; 8 bases are shared with TRBD1. Trimming took 2 bases from V and 7 from J; bases not matched to a gene: 7. The CDR3 has 16 residues. Germline loops: CDR1 MNHEY, CDR2 SMNVEV (reference sequence). This chain's CDR3 is CASSLTNRGANSPLHF. The DNA for the CDR3 is TGTGCCAGCAGTTTAACAAACAGGGGGGCGAATTCACCCCTCCACTTT.

The V and J genes are TRBV7-9 and TRBJ1-3; TRBD1 matches 9 bases. Germline assignment: CDR1 SEHNR and CDR2 FQNEAQ (reference sequence). V was clipped by 2 bases and J by 6 bases; unmatched bases: 5. This CDR3 spans 15 amino acids. CDR3 region: CASSLWRTGANTIYF. The CDR3 bases are TGTGCCAGCAGCTTATGGAGGACAGGGGCAAACACCATATATTTT. Based on the CDR3 plus reference TRBV7-9 and TRBJ1-3, the full variable domain is DTGVSQNPRHKITKRGQNVTFRCDPISEHNRLYWYRQTLGQGPEFLTYFQNEAQLEKSRLLSDRFSAERPKGSFSTLEIQRTEQGDSAMYLCASSLWRTGANTIYFGEGSWLTVV.

The chain employs TRBV7-2 and TRBJ2-5, with a weak D call TRBD2 (5 bases). Germline CDR1 reads SGHTA; CDR2 reads FQGNSA. This CDR3 spans 14 amino acids. The germline V and J ends were trimmed by 1 base and 9 bases, with 15 bases remaining between them. The CDR3: CASSLEGGSVSQYF. CDR3 DNA: TGTGCCAGCAGCTTAGAGGGCGGGTCTGTATCCCAGTACTTC.

This chain links TRBV5-6 with TRBJ1-1; D not resolved. Germline V lookup: CDR1 SGHDT, CDR2 YYEEEE. The V end was cut by 4 bases, the J end by 1 base, with 2 bases between. CDR3 length equals 11 residues. CDR3 nucleotides: TGTGCCAGCAGCCAGAACACTGAAGCTTTCTTT. Its translation: CASSQNTEAFF.

V gene TRBV7-8 combines with J gene TRBJ1-3, with D perhaps TRBD1 (6 bases). This CDR3 contains 16 residues. Germline CDR1 reads SGHVS; CDR2 reads FQNEAQ. The germline V and J ends were trimmed by 5 bases and 0 bases, with 14 bases remaining between them. The CDR3, as DNA: TGTGCCAGCAGCCCTGACAGGTCCAGCTCTGGAAACACCATATATTTT. It is translated as CASSPDRSSSGNTIYF.

This chain joins TRBV27 and TRBJ1-3; unclear D gene. The CDR3 has 11 residues. V lost 7 bases, J lost 3 bases, and 4 bases lay in between. Germline CDR1 is MNHEY and CDR2 is SMNVEV (reference sequence). CDR3 bases: TGTGCCAGCACCAATGGAAACACCATATATTTT. Residues: CASTNGNTIYF.

The V call is TRBV19, the J call TRBJ1-1; D remains ambiguous. V shed 1 base and J shed 6 bases, with 9 bases lying between them. The germline V gene encodes CDR1 LNHDA and CDR2 SQIVND (reference sequence). CDR3 length equals 13 residues. CDR3: CASSIGGQAEAFF. The DNA of the CDR3 is TGTGCCAGTAGTATAGGAGGTCAAGCTGAAGCTTTCTTT. Drawing the rest from reference TRBV19 and TRBJ1-1, the complete variable domain is DGGITQSPKYLFRKEGQNVTLSCEQNLNHDAMYWYRQDPGQGLRLIYYSQIVNDFQKGDIAEGYSVSREKKESFPLTVTSAQKNPTAFYLCASSIGGQAEAFFGQGTRLTVV.

The rearrangement uses TRBV4-3 and TRBJ1-2; weak D call: TRBD1 (6 bases). The V end lost 3 bases, the J end lost 8 bases, and 16 bases lay between the germline ends. The CDR3 is made up of 14 amino acids. The germline gives CDR1 LGHNA, CDR2 YSLEER. This CDR3 is CASSHGQGLGGYTF. CDR3 coding DNA: TGCGCCAGCAGCCACGGCCAGGGGTTGGGCGGCTACACCTTC.

The genes are TRBV5-1 and TRBJ2-1, with 11 bases lining up with TRBD1. The CDR3 runs to 17 residues. In germline, CDR1 is SGHRS, CDR2 YFSETQ. With 4 bases clipped from V and 1 base from J, the junction kept 7 bases outside the gene matches. CDR3 nucleotides: TGCGCCAGCAGCAGGGACAGGGGGAGGGATTCCTACAATGAGCAGTTCTTC. As protein: CASSRDRGRDSYNEQFF.

The chain combines TRBV7-8 with TRBJ2-7; 11 nucleotides line up with TRBD2. The CDR3 is 17 residues long. Germline V gene sequence: CDR1 SGHVS, CDR2 FQNEAQ. V was clipped by 0 bases and J by 0 bases; unmatched bases: 4. CDR3 nucleotide sequence: TGTGCCAGCAGCTTAGCCTGGGGACTAGCGGACTCCTACGAGCAGTACTTC. The encoded protein is CASSLAWGLADSYEQYF. Using reference TRBV7-8 and TRBJ2-7 for the parts outside the CDR3, the full variable domain is GAGVSQSPRYKVAKRGQDVALRCDPISGHVSLFWYQQALGQGPEFLTYFQNEAQLDKSGLPSDRFFAERPEGSVSTLKIQRTQQEDSAVYLCASSLAWGLADSYEQYFGPGTRLTVT.

The chain recombines TRBV7-2 with TRBJ1-2; 7 positions agree with TRBD1. The CDR3 sequence is 15 residues long. Germline CDR1 and CDR2: SGHTA and FQGNSA. V lost 1 base, J lost 4 bases, and 6 bases stayed unmatched. The CDR3 protein is CASSLGTGPAYGYTF. The CDR3 region has the DNA TGTGCCAGCAGCTTAGGGACAGGTCCAGCCTATGGCTACACCTTC.

V is TRBV7-9 and J is TRBJ2-1; 11 bases line up with TRBD2. Germline values: CDR1 SEHNR, CDR2 FQNEAQ (reference sequence). This CDR3 has 15 residues. V lost 5 bases to trimming and J lost 2 bases; unmatched junction nucleotides: 2. The CDR3 is CASSISGGAYNEQFF. The CDR3 DNA is TGTGCCAGCAGCATTAGCGGGGGGGCCTACAATGAGCAGTTCTTC.

This chain links TRBV28 with TRBJ2-5; tentatively, D is TRBD1 (5 bases). Germline V CDR1 and CDR2: MDHEN, SYDVKM. V gave up 4 bases and J gave up 5 bases, with 17 bases separating them. The length of the CDR3 is 15 residues. The DNA of the CDR3 is TGTGCCAGCAGTTCCAATCAGGGTACTCAGGAGACCCAGTACTTC. It is translated as CASSSNQGTQETQYF.

The rearrangement joins TRBV19 to TRBJ1-5, with 12 bases aligning to TRBD1. Germline trimming cut 6 bases from V and 2 bases from J; bases unmatched to any gene: 11. The CDR3 sequence is 18 residues long. Germline CDR1 and CDR2: LNHDA and SQIVND (reference sequence). CDR3 residues: CASSPGQGASSGNQPQHF. As DNA, the CDR3 is TGTGCCAGTAGCCCGGGACAGGGGGCGAGTAGTGGCAATCAGCCCCAGCATTTT.

This clone was detected a few times. This rearrangement joins TRBV27 to TRBJ2-2; D unclear. The CDR3 is 13 residues long. Germline V gene lookup returns CDR1 MNHEY and CDR2 SMNVEV (reference sequence). Trimming left V 8 bases short and J 5 bases short, with 12 bases between. CDR3 bases: TGTGCCAGCCAAAGAGGTGGTACCGGGGAGCTGTTTTTT. Protein: CASQRGGTGELFF.

This clone came up a few times. The V gene is TRBV10-1, the J gene TRBJ2-3, with D perhaps matching TRBD2 (5 bases). CDR3 length: 17 amino acids. CDR1 WNHNN and CDR2 SYGVQD come from the germline V gene (reference sequence). The V gene lost 5 bases and the J gene lost 1 base, with 19 bases spanning the gap. CDR3 nucleotides: TGCGCCAGCAGTTCAGGACGGACTTCTCCCGGCACAGATACGCAGTATTTT. As protein: CASSSGRTSPGTDTQYF.

This clone was detected only once. This chain joins TRBV10-3 and TRBJ2-1, with a weak D call TRBD2 (6 bases). Germline CDR1 is ENHRY and CDR2 is SYGVKD. Trimming left V 0 bases short and J 8 bases short, with 14 bases between. The CDR3 spans 15 residues. The CDR3 reads CAISESPGDVDEQFF. CDR3 in DNA: TGTGCCATCAGTGAGTCGCCGGGGGACGTAGATGAGCAGTTCTTC.

The chain recombines TRBV10-3 with TRBJ1-4, with unresolved D. Trimming shortened V by 2 bases and J by 8 bases, and 6 bases separated the two germline ends. The CDR3 has 12 residues. In germline, CDR1 is ENHRY, CDR2 SYGVKD. The CDR3 coding sequence is TGTGCCATCAGTGAGGAGGTCGAAAAACTGTTTTTT. Amino acid sequence: CAISEEVEKLFF.

The chain employs TRBV5-6 and TRBJ2-1; D might be TRBD1 (5 bases). In germline, CDR1 is SGHDT, CDR2 YYEEEE. V was pared by 4 bases and J by 6 bases, with 11 bases between. The CDR3 runs to 13 residues. The CDR3 here is CASSPFGANEQFF. The CDR3 DNA reads TGTGCCAGCAGCCCGTTTGGGGCCAATGAGCAGTTCTTC.

The chain has TRBV2 and TRBJ2-3; D not certain. This CDR3 is built from 12 residues. Germline values: CDR1 SNHLY, CDR2 FYNNEI. V lost 4 bases and J lost 7, with 9 bases in between. The CDR3 here is CASSAEEHTQYF. CDR3 DNA: TGTGCCAGCAGTGCCGAGGAACATACGCAGTATTTT.